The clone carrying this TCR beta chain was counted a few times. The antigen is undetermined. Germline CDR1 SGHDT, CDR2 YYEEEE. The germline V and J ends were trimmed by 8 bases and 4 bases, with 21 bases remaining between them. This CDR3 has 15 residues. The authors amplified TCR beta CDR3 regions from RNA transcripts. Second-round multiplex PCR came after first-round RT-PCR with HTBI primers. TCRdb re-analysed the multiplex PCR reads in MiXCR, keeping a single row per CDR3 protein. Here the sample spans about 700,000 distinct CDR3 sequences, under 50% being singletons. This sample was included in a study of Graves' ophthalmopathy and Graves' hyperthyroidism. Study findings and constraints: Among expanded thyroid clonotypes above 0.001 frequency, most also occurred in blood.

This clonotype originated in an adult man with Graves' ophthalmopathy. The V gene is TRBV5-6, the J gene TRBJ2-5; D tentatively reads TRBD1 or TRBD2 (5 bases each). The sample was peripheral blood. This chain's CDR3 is CASSIGDSRGETQYF. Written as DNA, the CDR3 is TGTGCCAGTAGTATAGGAGACAGCCGGGGAGAGACCCAGTACTTC.